The 29 T cell receptor beta chains reported below all come from one sample, sequenced in a study of post-analysis software for immune sequencing data. Regarding the study as a whole: Elevated frequency relative to controls characterized roughly 5 TRBV segments in patients, TRBV5-6, TRBV5-1 and TRBV20-1 among them.

TCR beta cDNA libraries had unique molecular identifiers. MiXCR, applied by TCRdb to the PCR reads, yields one record per CDR3 protein. The table shows approximately 660,000 distinct CDR3 sequences, with 59% occurring only once. What these receptors recognize is not known. What was sequenced was blood. The source is a girl aged 2 to 9 with multiple sclerosis.

This chain joins TRBV29-1 and TRBJ1-2; D is possibly TRBD1 (6 bases). The CDR3 totals 13 residues. Germline V gene lookup returns CDR1 SQVTM and CDR2 ANQGSEA. Trimming took off 7 bases at V and 9 bases at J, with 21 bases between the two ends. CDR3 sequence: CSASYQGSISYTF. As DNA, the CDR3 is TGCAGCGCCTCCTACCAGGGGAGCATTAGCTACACCTTC.

This clonotype has a handful of counts. This chain uses TRBV12-3 or TRBV12-4 with TRBJ2-1; 8 positions match TRBD2. V was pared by 6 bases and J by 3 bases, with 7 bases of the junction left unmatched. This CDR3 comprises 15 residues. The CDR3 nucleotides read TGTGCCAGCAGCTCCACTAGCGGATACTACAATGAGCAGTTCTTC. It translates to CASSSTSGYYNEQFF.

The J gene is TRBJ1-1, the V gene TRBV20-1; D call uncertain. The germline V gene encodes CDR1 DFQATT and CDR2 SNEGSKA (reference sequence). V was trimmed by 0 bases and J by 1 base, leaving 15 bases between them. This CDR3 is 16 amino acids long. CDR3 in amino acids: CSARDRFSAGNTEAFF. The CDR3 DNA is TGCAGTGCTAGAGATCGGTTCTCGGCAGGGAACACTGAAGCTTTCTTT.

The rearrangement joins TRBV27 to TRBJ2-3, with D perhaps given as TRBD1 or TRBD2 (5 bases each). Looked up from germline, CDR1 is MNHEY and CDR2 is SMNVEV (reference sequence). Trimming took 4 bases from V and 4 from J, leaving 24 bases between them. The CDR3 spans 18 residues. In DNA, the CDR3 is TGTGCCAGCAGTTCCTCTTCCGGCCGGGGCTTATCCCCAGATACGCAGTATTTT. It encodes CASSSSSGRGLSPDTQYF.

The chain carries TRBV7-9 and TRBJ2-3; TRBD2 agrees at 7 bases. CDR1 and CDR2 from the germline V gene are SEHNR and FQNEAQ (reference sequence). This CDR3 spans 14 amino acids. The V segment lost 5 bases and the J segment 2 bases; nucleotides outside the gene matches: 4. The DNA for the CDR3 is TGTGCCAGCAGCCGGGGGGAAGTCACAGATACGCAGTATTTT. This gives the protein CASSRGEVTDTQYF.

This clonotype came up once. A much larger clonotype is one base distant, so this may be a read error. This sequence joins TRBV5-1 and TRBJ1-2, with TRBD1 identical over 9 bases. V was clipped by 3 bases and J by 4 bases; unmatched bases: 13. In germline, CDR1 is SGHRS, CDR2 YFSETQ. This CDR3 contains 17 residues. The CDR3 loop reads CASSSNFGQGSGYGYTF. CDR3 DNA: TGCGCCAGCAGCTCGAACTTCGGACAGGGGAGTGGCTATGGCTACACCTTC.

The chain links TRBV20-1 to TRBJ1-1; D gene uncertain. The V gene's germline CDR1 is DFQATT and CDR2 SNEGSKA (reference sequence). The CDR3 has 15 residues. Between the trimmed V and J ends, which lost 2 bases and 1 base, there was a span of 14 bases. This CDR3 is CSARTSIGENTEAFF. The DNA for the CDR3 is TGCAGTGCTAGAACTTCAATAGGCGAGAACACTGAAGCTTTCTTT.

This rearrangement joins TRBV11-2 to TRBJ2-5; no clear D. This CDR3 is 16 amino acids long. CDR1 and CDR2 (germline): SGHAT, FQNNGV. V lost 5 bases to trimming and J lost 5 bases, with 21 bases between them. The CDR3 nucleotides are TGTGCCAGCAGCCTTCTAATCGGTCCGGCCCGGGAGACCCAGTACTTC. Translating gives CASSLLIGPARETQYF.

The V call is TRBV7-2, the J call TRBJ1-4; weak D call: TRBD1 (5 bases). CDR3 length equals 14 residues. V was cut by 5 bases and J by 8 bases, with 15 bases left in between. Germline V gene sequence: CDR1 SGHTA, CDR2 FQGNSA. The CDR3 region is CASSPGGGIEKLFF. The CDR3 DNA reads as TGTGCCAGCAGCCCGGGGGGGGGAATAGAAAAACTGTTTTTT. The whole variable domain, remainder taken from reference TRBV7-2 and TRBJ1-4, is GAGVSQSPSNKVTEKGKDVELRCDPISGHTALYWYRQSLGQGLEFLIYFQGNSAPDKSGLPSDRFSAERTGGSVSTLTIQRTQQEDSAVYLCASSPGGGIEKLFFGSGTQLSVL.

This clonotype has more than one count but fewer than ten. The chain couples TRBV20-1 to TRBJ2-3, with D unresolved. Germline-derived CDR1 and CDR2 are DFQATT and SNEGSKA (reference sequence). CDR3 length: 11 residues. V lost 5 bases and J lost 2, with 5 bases in between. CDR3 amino acids: CSALLTDTQYF. For the CDR3, the DNA is TGCAGTGCTCTCCTCACAGATACGCAGTATTTT.

This clonotype was seen a handful of times. This chain joins TRBV3-1 and TRBJ2-5; TRBD1 is a possible D gene (5 bases). The CDR3 extends over 15 amino acids. CDR1 and CDR2 (germline): LGHDT, YNNKEL (reference sequence). Trimming took 0 bases from V and 4 from J, leaving 12 bases between them. The CDR3 sequence: CASSQDWQGGETQYF. The CDR3 nucleotides read TGTGCCAGCAGCCAAGATTGGCAGGGTGGAGAGACCCAGTACTTC.

A few counts support this clonotype. The V call is TRBV11-2, the J call TRBJ2-3; D call uncertain. CDR3 length: 13 amino acids. Trimming pared 0 bases from V and 3 bases from J, leaving 4 bases between. Per the germline V gene, CDR1 is SGHAT and CDR2 is FQNNGV. Here the CDR3 reads CASSLEVTDTQYF. As DNA, the CDR3 is TGTGCCAGCAGCTTAGAAGTAACAGATACGCAGTATTTT.

This sequence joins TRBV28 and TRBJ2-5; D may be TRBD1 or TRBD2 (6 bases each). The DNA end favors TRBJ2-7, so the J call may be wrong. Germline V gene sequence: CDR1 MDHEN, CDR2 SYDVKM. The CDR3 sequence is 14 residues long. The DNA for the CDR3 is TGTGCCAGCAGGGAACAGGGACTCTCCTACGAGCAGTACTTC. Translation gives CASREQGLSYEQYF.

This chain uses TRBV12-3 or TRBV12-4 with TRBJ1-1; maybe TRBD1 (6 bases). This CDR3 region has 15 residues. Trimming removed 3 bases at V and 4 bases at J, with 15 bases between. Here the CDR3 DNA reads TGTGCCAGCAGTTTGAGAGCGGGGGCGCGCACTGAAGCTTTCTTT. Its translation: CASSLRAGARTEAFF.

The chain is built from TRBV6-6 and TRBJ1-2; D is unresolved. The germline V and J ends were trimmed by 7 bases and 4 bases, with 10 bases remaining between them. The germline V gene has CDR1 MNHNY and CDR2 SVGAGI (reference sequence). The CDR3 contains 12 residues. The CDR3 nucleotides read TGTGCCAGCAATGGAGGTTCCTATGGCTACACCTTC. This sequence encodes CASNGGSYGYTF.

J is TRBJ2-3 and V is TRBV6-1, with 8 bases lining up with TRBD2. This CDR3 is built from 18 residues. The germline gives CDR1 MNHNS, CDR2 SASEGT. V trimming: 10 bases; J trimming: 1 base; junction bases outside the gene matches: 19. CDR3 protein: CATTPHRGGVVGTDTQYF. As DNA, the CDR3 is TGTGCCACCACACCACATCGGGGGGGAGTCGTGGGCACAGATACGCAGTATTTT.

The rearrangement joins TRBV29-1 to TRBJ2-5, with 14 bases fitting TRBD2. Germline CDR1 is SQVTM and CDR2 is ANQGSEA. The CDR3 length is 16 residues. V was clipped by 5 bases and J by 5 bases; unmatched bases: 10. The DNA for the CDR3 is TGCAGCGTTTGGACTAGCGGGAGGAGTGCCTGGGAGACCCAGTACTTC. Residues: CSVWTSGRSAWETQYF.

CDR3 protein: CASSQEGRGGQNEQFF. The CDR3 nucleotides are TGTGCCAGCAGCCAAGAAGGGCGGGGGGGTCAGAATGAGCAGTTCTTC. The chain recombines TRBV3-1 with TRBJ2-1, with 9 bases aligning to TRBD2. The V gene end was trimmed by 0 bases and the J gene end by 7 bases; junction bases not matched to a gene: 7. This CDR3 region has 16 residues. CDR1 is LGHDT, CDR2 YNNKEL, per germline (reference sequence).

J is TRBJ1-4 and V is TRBV7-2; tentatively, D is TRBD1 (6 bases). V was cut by 0 bases and J by 8 bases, with 13 bases left in between. The CDR3 is 15 residues long. The germline CDR1 and CDR2 sequences are SGHTA and FQGNSA. The CDR3 sequence is CASSLAGRGNEKLFF. The CDR3 DNA reads TGTGCCAGCAGCTTAGCCGGCAGGGGCAACGAAAAACTGTTTTTT.

The V gene is TRBV2, the J gene TRBJ1-5, with D possibly matching TRBD1 (5 bases). The ends were cut back, 4 bases at V and 0 bases at J, with 13 bases in the middle. The CDR3 loop spans 16 amino acids. The germline V gene encodes CDR1 SNHLY and CDR2 FYNNEI. CDR3 amino acids: CASSADQGTSNQPQHF. The DNA for the CDR3 is TGTGCCAGCAGTGCGGATCAGGGAACTAGCAATCAGCCCCAGCATTTT.

V is TRBV6-2 or TRBV6-3 and J is TRBJ2-7; D not resolved. The CDR3 has 12 amino acids. Deletions cut 6 bases from V and 6 bases from J, with 12 bases between. Germline CDR1 and CDR2: MNHEY and SVGEGT. CDR3 DNA sequence: TGTGCCAGCAGCGCCCCATTGGGCGAGCAGTACTTC. Protein: CASSAPLGEQYF.

The genes are TRBV9 and TRBJ1-2; tentative D call: TRBD1 (5 bases). V lost 6 bases to trimming and J lost 2 bases, with 17 bases between them. The CDR3 sequence is 15 residues long. Germline values: CDR1 SGDLS, CDR2 YYNGEE. The CDR3 protein is CASNFIPTENYGYTF. The DNA of the CDR3 is TGTGCCAGCAATTTTATACCGACAGAGAACTATGGCTACACCTTC.

The chain combines TRBV28 with TRBJ2-7; the D gene is possibly TRBD1 (6 bases). This CDR3 has 15 amino acids. Looked up from germline, CDR1 is MDHEN and CDR2 is SYDVKM. V lost 6 bases to trimming and J lost 5 bases, with 20 bases between them. The CDR3 loop reads CASSPLGGTSNEQYF. As DNA, the CDR3 is TGTGCCAGCAGCCCTCTAGGGGGAACATCCAACGAGCAGTACTTC.

The chain joins TRBV5-1 to TRBJ2-1; D is perhaps TRBD1 (6 bases). The germline CDR1 and CDR2 sequences are SGHRS and YFSETQ. There are 15 residues in the CDR3. Between the trimmed V and J ends, which lost 3 bases and 3 bases, there was a span of 13 bases. The CDR3 spells CASSSTWTDYNEQFF. In nucleotides, the CDR3 is TGCGCCAGCAGCTCGACCTGGACAGACTACAATGAGCAGTTCTTC.

The chain has TRBV11-2 and TRBJ2-7, with D uncertain. The CDR3 totals 14 residues. Trimming shortened V by 3 bases and J by 0 bases, and 9 bases separated the two germline ends. Germline CDR1 reads SGHAT; CDR2 reads FQNNGV. CDR3 region: CASSFGSSSYEQYF. The CDR3 nucleotides read TGTGCCAGCAGCTTTGGGTCGAGCTCCTACGAGCAGTACTTC.

This chain links TRBV12-3 or TRBV12-4 with TRBJ2-2; TRBD2 matches at 10 bases. V lost 3 bases, J lost 3 bases, and 7 bases stayed unmatched. The CDR3 is 17 amino acids. Here the CDR3 reads CASSFWLAGADTGELFF. For the CDR3, the DNA is TGTGCCAGCAGTTTCTGGCTAGCGGGAGCGGACACCGGGGAGCTGTTTTTT.

The chain combines TRBV6-1 with TRBJ2-7; TRBD1 is a possible D gene (7 bases). Germline values: CDR1 MNHNS, CDR2 SASEGT. This CDR3 contains 14 residues. The ends were cut back, 4 bases at V and 1 base at J, with 11 bases in the middle. The CDR3 DNA reads TGTGCCAGCAGTGGGAGGGGGCTGTCCTACGAGCAGTACTTC. As protein: CASSGRGLSYEQYF.

This rearrangement joins TRBV5-1 to TRBJ2-1; the match to TRBD2 covers 8 bases. Germline V CDR1 and CDR2: SGHRS, YFSETQ. The V gene end was trimmed by 1 base and the J gene end by 6 bases; junction bases not matched to a gene: 9. This CDR3 has 16 amino acids. The CDR3 coding sequence is TGCGCCAGCAGCTTGAGTAAGCGGGAGTTTCGCAATGAGCAGTTCTTC. Amino acids: CASSLSKREFRNEQFF.

This clonotype was recorded once. This chain links TRBV20-1 with TRBJ2-3, with 7 nucleotides matching TRBD1. The CDR3 contains 14 residues. Germline CDR1 and CDR2: DFQATT and SNEGSKA (reference sequence). After removal of 7 bases from V and 3 bases from J, the junction contained 10 bases not matched to a gene. CDR3 bases: TGCAGTGGAGGGAGACAGGGTACAACAGATACGCAGTATTTT. Amino acid sequence: CSGGRQGTTDTQYF.